This TCR beta chain was captured by sequencing in a study of shared clonotypes between healthy human individuals. Background on the study: There were three CD4 naive, three CD4 memory, two CD8 naive and one CD8 memory plates per donor.

Methods used by the authors: Filtering was not the same, since immunoSEQ gave junction-only sequences without quality scores. Measured with immunoSEQ multiplex PCR; TCRdb has only the in-frame clones, and not every one. The V and J calls and clone size are taken from that table; D and trimming were inferred from the DNA. The profile shows a few million clones, approximately 95% of them singletons. With regard to this clone: The antigen remains undetermined.

Germline V CDR1 and CDR2: SGHAT, FQNNGV. V gave up 6 bases and J gave up 5 bases; unmatched junction bases: 11. CDR3 length equals 15 residues. Overall study findings and caveats: Shared across a few donors were around 5% of the naive CD4 clonotypes.

The origin of this receptor is a man aged 18-30 years in good health. Some clones in this sample may be carry-over from other donors' samples. Sequencing was done on a sample of naive CD4+ T cells from PBMCs. Noted subset: CD45RA+ positively selected. The J gene is TRBJ2-5, the V gene TRBV11-2; the match to TRBD2 covers 8 bases. CDR3 bases: TGTGCCAGCAGGCCAAAACGGGAGGGCAGGGAGACCCAGTACTTC. Translating it yields CASRPKREGRETQYF. Together with reference TRBV11-2 and TRBJ2-5, the CDR3 gives the full variable domain: EAGVAQSPRYKIIEKRQSVAFWCNPISGHATLYWYQQILGQGPKLLIQFQNNGVVDDSQLPKDRFSAERLKGVDSTLKIQPAKLEDSAVYLCASRPKREGRETQYFGPGTRLLVL.